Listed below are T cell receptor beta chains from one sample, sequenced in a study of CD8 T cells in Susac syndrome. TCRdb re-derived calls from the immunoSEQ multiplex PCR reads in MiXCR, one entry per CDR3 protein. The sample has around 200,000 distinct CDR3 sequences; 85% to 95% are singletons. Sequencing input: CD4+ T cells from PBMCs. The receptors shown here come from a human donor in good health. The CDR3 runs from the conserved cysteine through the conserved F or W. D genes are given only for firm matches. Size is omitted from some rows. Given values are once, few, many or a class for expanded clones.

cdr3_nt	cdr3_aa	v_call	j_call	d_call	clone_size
TGTGCCAGCAGGCCGACAGCAGACTATGGCTACACCTTC	CASRPTADYGYTF	TRBV3-1	TRBJ1-2	-	-
TGCAGCGTTGAGGGAGGGGGTTGGGAGACCCAGTACTTC	CSVEGGGWETQYF	TRBV29-1	TRBJ2-5	-	-
TGTGCCAGCAGCTTCGGGACTAGCGGGAGCGGAGATACGCAGTATTTT	CASSFGTSGSGDTQYF	TRBV11-2	TRBJ2-3	TRBD2	few
TGTGCCAGCAGAAGACTAGCGGGGGGGCCCAAGCAGTTCTTC	CASRRLAGGPKQFF	TRBV11-2	TRBJ2-1	TRBD2	-
TGTGCCATCAGTGTAAACGAAGCGGGTGAGCAGTTCTTC	CAISVNEAGEQFF	TRBV10-3	TRBJ2-1	-	-
TGCAGCGTTCAAAGGGAGAGTGAAAAACTGTTTTTT	CSVQRESEKLFF	TRBV29-1	TRBJ1-4	-	-
TGTGCCAGCAGTCAGGATACCTACGAGCAGTACTTC	CASSQDTYEQYF	TRBV12-3/TRBV12-4	TRBJ2-7	-	few
TGTGCCACCAGCAGAGCAGGCCAAAGGGACGAGCAGTACTTC	CATSRAGQRDEQYF	TRBV15	TRBJ2-7	-	-
TGTGCCAGCAGCGAAGGGGGCGCGGATCAGCCCCAGCATTTT	CASSEGGADQPQHF	TRBV5-4	TRBJ1-5	TRBD1	-
TGCAGCGTTGGGCAGATTATGAACACTGAAGCTTTCTTT	CSVGQIMNTEAFF	TRBV29-1	TRBJ1-1	-	-
TGTGCCATCAGTGCCTCTGGCGGTCCAGAGACCCAGTACTTC	CAISASGGPETQYF	TRBV10-3	TRBJ2-5	-	-
TGTGCCAGCAGCGGACCGGGACAGGCGAACTATGGCTACACCTTC	CASSGPGQANYGYTF	TRBV25-1	TRBJ1-2	TRBD1	-
TGTGCCAGCCGATGGGACAGGGGCTACGAGCAGTACTTC	CASRWDRGYEQYF	TRBV6-2/TRBV6-3	TRBJ2-7	TRBD1	-
TGTGCCAGCGGGGGACAGGGTCATAATACGCAGTATTTT	CASGGQGHNTQYF	TRBV14	TRBJ2-3	TRBD1	-
TGTGCCAGCAGCCCGGAGGGGAGACCGGACGATGAGCAGTTCTTC	CASSPEGRPDDEQFF	TRBV3-1	TRBJ2-1	-	-
TGTGCCAGCAGCTTAGGGGGTCTGGATGAGCAGTTCTTC	CASSLGGLDEQFF	TRBV11-2	TRBJ2-1	-	-
TGTGCCAGCAGCGTAGACCAGGCTTTCTCTGGAAACACCATATATTTT	CASSVDQAFSGNTIYF	TRBV9	TRBJ1-3	-	-
TGTGCCTGGAGTCGTACGGCGGGGGCCCTAAGCAATCAGCCCCAGCATTTT	CAWSRTAGALSNQPQHF	TRBV30	TRBJ1-5	-	-
TGTGCCAGCAGCGTAACTGAAGCGGGAGGGCCGGGAAATGAGCAGTTCTTC	CASSVTEAGGPGNEQFF	TRBV9	TRBJ2-1	TRBD2	-
TGTGCCAGCAGCCAAGAATTGGCGTTGTGGGCACGGCAGTTCTTC	CASSQELALWARQFF	TRBV3-1	TRBJ2-1	-	-
TGTGCCAGCAGCCCGGTGGGCGACAGGAACTATGGCTACACCTTC	CASSPVGDRNYGYTF	TRBV3-1	TRBJ1-2	-	-
TGTGCCAGCAGCCCGGGACAGGCTTTTTACTACGAGCAGTACTTC	CASSPGQAFYYEQYF	TRBV14	TRBJ2-7	TRBD1	-
TGTGCCACCAGCAGAGAAAGTAGTCCAGGGGTATCCGAGCAGTACTTC	CATSRESSPGVSEQYF	TRBV15	TRBJ2-7	-	once
TGTGCCAGCAGCGTGTCCGGGACAGCCAACAATGAGCAGTTCTTC	CASSVSGTANNEQFF	TRBV9	TRBJ2-1	TRBD1	-
TGTGCCAGCAGTTACCGGCCTACCTATGGCTACACCTTC	CASSYRPTYGYTF	TRBV6-5	TRBJ1-2	-	-
TGTGCCAGCAGCGGTCCCTTAGGGGGGGCCCTCACCGGGGAGCTGTTTTTT	CASSGPLGGALTGELFF	TRBV9	TRBJ2-2	-	-
TGCAGTGCTCCACTAGCGGCAGAGGTCACAGATACGCAGTATTTT	CSAPLAAEVTDTQYF	TRBV20-1	TRBJ2-3	TRBD2	-
TGTGCCAGCAGCCGAACGGGACAGGAATATGGCTACACCTTC	CASSRTGQEYGYTF	TRBV7-9	TRBJ1-2	TRBD1	once
TGTGCCAGCAGCGGACGGACAGGGGAGGATACGCAGTATTTT	CASSGRTGEDTQYF	TRBV11-1	TRBJ2-3	TRBD1	few
TGTGCCACCAGCAGCCCTCCGGGCCTTCAGACAGATACGCAGTATTTT	CATSSPPGLQTDTQYF	TRBV15	TRBJ2-3	-	-
TGTGCCAGCAGTTTAGGGGGGATTGGGAATGAAAAACTGTTTTTT	CASSLGGIGNEKLFF	TRBV12-3/TRBV12-4	TRBJ1-4	-	-
TGCAGTGTCGGTGGGGACGGCGTTTACGAGCAGTACTTC	CSVGGDGVYEQYF	TRBV20-1	TRBJ2-7	-	-
TGCAGTGCTAGAGATCCAATAGGGTGGAGCAATCAGCCCCAGCATTTT	CSARDPIGWSNQPQHF	TRBV20-1	TRBJ1-5	-	-
TGTGCCAGCAGTTCCATCCCAGGCGTCAATGAGCAGTTCTTC	CASSSIPGVNEQFF	TRBV6-5	TRBJ2-1	-	-
TGCAGTGCTAGGGTCGATGAGCAGTTCTTC	CSARVDEQFF	TRBV20-1	TRBJ2-1	-	-
TGTGCCAGCAGCCAAGATAGGGGACAGGGATTCACTGAAGCTTTCTTT	CASSQDRGQGFTEAFF	TRBV14	TRBJ1-1	TRBD1	-
TGTGCCAGCAGCCAAAACAGGGGGTCGCACTATGGCTACACCTTC	CASSQNRGSHYGYTF	TRBV3-1	TRBJ1-2	TRBD1	-
TGTGCCAGCAGCTTAGCGTTAGCGGGAGGGCAGTATGAGCAGTTCTTC	CASSLALAGGQYEQFF	TRBV7-2	TRBJ2-1	TRBD2	-
TGTGCCAGCAGCCTCGCAGGGGGTACGGAGTACGAGCAGTACTTC	CASSLAGGTEYEQYF	TRBV27	TRBJ2-7	TRBD1	-
TGTGCCAGCAGTTACGGCTCGGACAGCGTGGGCAAAGAGACCCAGTACTTC	CASSYGSDSVGKETQYF	TRBV6-5	TRBJ2-5	-	-
TGTGCCAGCAGCGTAGCTCCGGGACAGGGGGCCGGGGAGCTGTTTTTT	CASSVAPGQGAGELFF	TRBV9	TRBJ2-2	TRBD1	-
TGTGCCAGCCCTCGGCCAGATACGCAGTATTTT	CASPRPDTQYF	TRBV18	TRBJ2-3	-	-
TGCGCCAGCAGCCAAGGGACTAGCGGGCGCTACAATGAGCAGTTCTTC	CASSQGTSGRYNEQFF	TRBV4-3	TRBJ2-1	TRBD2	-
TGTGCCAGCAGCCAAAGCCCAGCGACAGGGGCCTACGAGCAGTACTTC	CASSQSPATGAYEQYF	TRBV3-1	TRBJ2-7	TRBD1	-
TGCAGCGTTGTTGAGGGAACCTATGGCTACACCTTC	CSVVEGTYGYTF	TRBV29-1	TRBJ1-2	-	-
TGCAGCGTTGAATTGGCGGGGGGGAAAGAGACCCAGTACTTC	CSVELAGGKETQYF	TRBV29-1	TRBJ2-5	TRBD2	-
TGCAGCGGGGGACTAGCGGACAATGAGCAGTTCTTC	CSGGLADNEQFF	TRBV29-1	TRBJ2-1	TRBD2	-